These T cell receptor beta chains were read from a single sample in a study of PD-L1 blockade in urothelial cancer. The method was immunoSEQ multiplex PCR; TCRdb's version includes in-frame clones alone and lacks a portion of them. This repertoire shows roughly 100,000 clones, around 89% found once; its top ten account for over 0.95%. Here the sequenced sample was PBMCs, taken around atezolizumab (anti-PD-L1) treatment. These receptors all come from a woman at least 80 years old with urothelial cancer. CDR3s include the opening cysteine and the closing phenylalanine or tryptophan. A D gene is named only where the DNA matches it firmly. Expanded clones are given a class, and other clones once, few, many or no size at all.

d_call	clone_size	cdr3_length	j_call	v_call	cdr3_aa	cdr3_nt
TRBD2	.	15	TRBJ2-3	TRBV7-9	CASSPSGRAGDTQYF	TGTGCCAGCAGCCCTAGCGGGAGGGCCGGAGATACGCAGTATTTT
.	.	11	TRBJ2-7	TRBV6-5	CASRNNYEQYF	TGTGCCAGCAGAAATAACTACGAGCAGTACTTC
.	.	12	TRBJ2-7	TRBV1	CTSKDSSYEQYF	TGCACCAGCAAGGACTCCTCCTACGAGCAGTACTTC
.	.	15	TRBJ1-5	TRBV28	CASSLLGGGHQPQHF	TGTGCCAGCAGTTTACTTGGCGGCGGCCATCAGCCCCAGCATTTT
.	.	14	TRBJ1-5	TRBV28	CASSLGGADQPQHF	TGTGCCAGCAGTTTAGGAGGGGCGGATCAGCCCCAGCATTTT
.	.	14	TRBJ2-3	TRBV28	CASSLSLTVDTQYF	TGTGCCAGCAGTTTATCGTTAACTGTGGATACGCAGTATTTT
TRBD1	.	15	TRBJ1-3	TRBV4-1	CASSHPTGTGNTIYF	TGCGCCAGCAGCCATCCGACAGGGACCGGAAACACCATATATTTT
TRBD2	.	16	TRBJ2-2	TRBV5-6	CASIYLAGDGTGELFF	TGTGCCAGCATCTATCTAGCGGGAGATGGCACCGGGGAGCTGTTTTTT
.	.	13	TRBJ1-4	TRBV10-3	CAISDSPNEKLFF	TGTGCCATCAGTGATTCTCCGAATGAAAAACTGTTTTTT
TRBD1	.	16	TRBJ2-5	TRBV7-9	CASSPEVGQGAQTQYF	TGTGCCAGCAGCCCAGAAGTCGGACAGGGCGCTCAGACCCAGTACTTC
.	.	13	TRBJ1-2	TRBV27	CASSLGSGYGYTF	TGTGCCAGCAGTTTAGGATCCGGGTACGGCTACACCTTC
.	once	15	TRBJ1-1	TRBV7-7	CASSPASGEGTEAFF	TGTGCCAGCAGCCCAGCTTCGGGGGAGGGGACTGAAGCTTTCTTT
TRBD2	.	18	TRBJ2-7	TRBV6-4	CASRPPGLAGGPSYEQYF	TGTGCCAGCAGGCCTCCGGGACTAGCGGGAGGCCCCTCCTACGAGCAGTACTTC
TRBD2	once	15	TRBJ2-3	TRBV6-1	CASPGGLAGGDTQYF	TGTGCCAGCCCCGGGGGGCTAGCGGGAGGAGATACGCAGTATTTT
TRBD1	.	13	TRBJ2-1	TRBV5-5	CASSPRGFAVLFF	TGTGCCAGCAGCCCCAGGGGGTTCGCAGTTCTGTTCTTC
.	.	15	TRBJ2-2	TRBV7-9	CASSLNAPDTGELFF	TGTGCCAGCAGCTTAAACGCTCCGGACACCGGGGAGCTGTTTTTT
TRBD2	.	15	TRBJ2-1	TRBV6-1	CASSTSGLTYNEQFF	TGTGCCAGCAGCACCTCGGGACTAACCTACAATGAGCAGTTCTTC
TRBD2	.	17	TRBJ2-7	TRBV7-6	CASSLGPGLAGSYEQYF	TGTGCCAGCAGCCTAGGCCCGGGACTAGCGGGATCCTACGAGCAGTACTTC
TRBD1	.	14	TRBJ1-2	TRBV5-1	CASSDDGQGGGYTF	TGCGCCAGCAGCGACGACGGACAGGGCGGAGGCTACACCTTC
TRBD1	.	19	TRBJ2-1	TRBV4-2	CASSQERGGMGQGYNEQFF	TGTGCCAGCAGCCAAGAGCGAGGGGGTATGGGACAGGGGTACAATGAGCAGTTCTTC
TRBD2	.	16	TRBJ2-3	TRBV7-9	CASSLVAGGSTDTQYF	TGTGCCAGCAGCTTAGTAGCGGGAGGGAGCACAGATACGCAGTATTTT
.	.	15	TRBJ2-7	TRBV10-3	CAISGGGRGPYEQYF	TGTGCCATCAGTGGGGGGGGCAGGGGGCCCTACGAGCAGTACTTC
TRBD2	.	15	TRBJ2-7	TRBV10-3	CAINPDLAGVEEQYF	TGTGCCATCAACCCCGACCTAGCGGGAGTTGAGGAGCAGTACTTC
TRBD2	.	15	TRBJ2-1	TRBV7-6	CASSWEAGGWNEQFF	TGTGCCAGCAGCTGGGAGGCGGGAGGGTGGAATGAGCAGTTCTTC
.	.	15	TRBJ1-2	TRBV7-2	CASSLGAGQSYGYTF	TGTGCCAGCAGCTTAGGGGCAGGACAGAGTTATGGCTACACCTTC
TRBD2	.	16	TRBJ2-5	TRBV5-1	CASSLAESSGQETQYF	TGCGCCAGCAGCTTGGCCGAGTCTAGCGGCCAAGAGACCCAGTACTTC
TRBD1	.	15	TRBJ2-3	TRBV14	CASSARTGGTDTQYF	TGTGCCAGCAGCGCCCGGACAGGGGGGACAGATACGCAGTATTTT
.	.	15	TRBJ1-4	TRBV7-8	CASSWTGGDHEKLFF	TGTGCCAGCAGCTGGACGGGAGGCGACCATGAAAAACTGTTTTTT
TRBD1	.	17	TRBJ2-1	TRBV5-1	CASSFLSRPGTGNEQFF	TGCGCCAGCAGCTTTCTATCCCGTCCCGGGACAGGGAATGAGCAGTTCTTC
TRBD1	.	15	TRBJ2-1	TRBV9	CASSEQGSSYNEQFF	TGTGCCAGCAGCGAACAGGGGAGCTCCTACAATGAGCAGTTCTTC
.	.	16	TRBJ1-3	TRBV9	CASSVGRDNSGNTIYF	TGTGCCAGCAGCGTAGGTAGGGACAACTCTGGAAACACCATATATTTT
.	once	14	TRBJ2-1	TRBV19	CASSSLALYNEQFF	TGTGCCAGTAGTAGTCTAGCGTTGTACAATGAGCAGTTCTTC
TRBD1	.	14	TRBJ2-2	TRBV6-5	CASRGQGEVGELFF	TGTGCCAGCAGGGGACAGGGGGAGGTCGGGGAGCTGTTTTTT